The sequence of this T cell receptor beta chain was determined in a study of radiation and T cells in renal cell carcinoma. Study-wide findings and caveats: No pretreatment tumor biopsies were available for baseline clonotypes. From baseline, blood top tumor clonotypes peaked at 2 weeks post-radiation.

About this clone itself: The antigen remains unidentified.

The method was immunoSEQ multiplex PCR; TCRdb's version includes in-frame clones alone and lacks a portion of them. The profile shows about 160,000 clones, about 87% of them singletons. V was pared by 6 bases and J by 0 bases, with 18 bases between. The CDR3 totals 17 residues. Per germline, CDR1 MNHEY and CDR2 SMNVEV (reference sequence). Time point indicated: baseline pretreatment blood. Treatment reported: 15 Gy SBRT to primary tumor, nephrectomy 4 weeks later. Radiation-treated patients gave blood at baseline, week 2 and week 4. This renal cell carcinoma was of the clear cell type. This TCR came from a woman between 65 and 79 years old with renal cell carcinoma. The chain recombines TRBV27 with TRBJ1-3, with D unresolved. Sequenced material: blood, taken from a patient whose treatment included radiotherapy and nephrectomy. CDR3 amino acids: CASSPISKVNSGNTIYF. Here the CDR3 DNA reads TGTGCCAGCAGCCCGATATCTAAAGTCAACTCTGGAAACACCATATATTTT.